Each of the 25 T cell receptor beta chains below was sequenced from the same sample in a study of graft-versus-host responses after intestinal transplantation. These TCRs' antigens remain unknown. TCRdb's copy holds only in-frame clones and misses some; the assay was immunoSEQ multiplex PCR. The data show around 90,000 clones, roughly 92% seen once. Sequencing was performed on unstimulated CD8+ T cells sorted from spleen or lymph node cells, taken before transplant. These receptors originate from a human donor who was the organ donor for an intestinal transplant.

About this clone itself: Distinct nucleotide sequences in the sample also encode this CDR3. The chain joins TRBV9 to TRBJ1-1; no clear D gene. This CDR3 comprises 13 residues. V shed 0 bases and J shed 1 base, with 4 bases lying between them. Per germline, CDR1 SGDLS and CDR2 YYNGEE. The CDR3 DNA follows: TGTGCCAGCAGCGTAGGGGCGAACACTGAAGCTTTCTTT. Amino acid sequence: CASSVGANTEAFF. Supplemented by reference TRBV9 and TRBJ1-1, the full variable domain reads DSGVTQTPKHLITATGQRVTLRCSPRSGDLSVYWYQQSLDQGLQFLIQYYNGEERAKGNILERFSAQQFPDLHSELNLSSLELGDSALYFCASSVGANTEAFFGQGTRLTVV.

The rearrangement uses TRBV5-1 and TRBJ2-4; D is ambiguous. CDR3 size: 13 residues. CDR1 is SGHRS, CDR2 YFSETQ, per germline. Between the trimmed V and J ends, which lost 3 bases and 1 base, there was a span of 5 bases. CDR3 coding DNA: TGCGCCAGCAGCTCCGGGGCCAAAAACATTCAGTACTTC. Translation gives CASSSGAKNIQYF.

The chain couples TRBV13 to TRBJ2-3; D not certain. V was cut by 4 bases and J by 0 bases, with 26 bases left in between. This CDR3 contains 20 residues. Looked up from germline, CDR1 is PRHDT and CDR2 is FYEKMQ (reference sequence). The CDR3 DNA is TGTGCCAGCAGCTCCAACGAGGTCCGAAGCCTTACTACTAGCACAGATACGCAGTATTTT. Amino acids: CASSSNEVRSLTTSTDTQYF.

DNA of the CDR3: TGTGCCAGCAGCTTAGGGACTAGCCGTGGAGATACGCAGTATTTT. It is translated as CASSLGTSRGDTQYF. The rearrangement uses TRBV7-9 and TRBJ2-3; 8 nucleotides line up with TRBD2. CDR3 size: 15 residues. The J segment lost 5 bases and the V segment lost 1 base, leaving 5 bases of the junction unmatched. The germline V gene has CDR1 SEHNR and CDR2 FQNEAQ (reference sequence).

Regarding this clone: Sequence at one end of the junction differs from germline and may be a read error. V is TRBV7-6 and J is TRBJ1-4; TRBD1 agrees at 8 bases. Germline assignment: CDR1 SGHVS and CDR2 FNYEAQ. The CDR3 loop spans 16 amino acids. CDR3 loop: CASSLEPQGADEKLLF. The CDR3 coding sequence is TGTGCCAGCAGCTTAGAGCCCCAGGGGGCGGATGAAAAACTGCTTTTT.

The rearrangement links TRBV4-1 to TRBJ2-1; D may be TRBD1 (5 bases). Trimming pared 0 bases from V and 2 bases from J, leaving 14 bases between. CDR1 is MGHRA, CDR2 YSYEKL, per germline. This CDR3 region has 17 residues. The CDR3 reads CASSQELQGLAYNEQFF. CDR3 nucleotide sequence: TGCGCCAGCAGCCAAGAGCTGCAGGGATTGGCCTACAATGAGCAGTTCTTC.

The rearrangement uses TRBV28 and TRBJ2-1; 7 nucleotides agree with TRBD2. CDR1 and CDR2 from the germline V gene are MDHEN and SYDVKM. V lost 5 bases to trimming and J lost 6 bases; unmatched junction nucleotides: 10. The CDR3 spans 15 residues. The CDR3 reads CASSATGTILNEQFF. The DNA for the CDR3 is TGTGCCAGCAGTGCCACCGGGACTATTCTCAATGAGCAGTTCTTC.

The rearrangement links TRBV27 to TRBJ2-3, with D possibly matching TRBD2 (5 bases). CDR3 length: 13 amino acids. The germline V gene has CDR1 MNHEY and CDR2 SMNVEV (reference sequence). Trimming took off 4 bases at V and 6 bases at J, with 11 bases between the two ends. In nucleotides, the CDR3 is TGTGCCAGCAGTTATGGGGAGTTCGATACGCAGTATTTT. It specifies CASSYGEFDTQYF.

This clone was counted once. V and J are TRBV28 and TRBJ2-2, with no clear D. The CDR3 consists of 13 residues. V was pared by 7 bases and J by 6 bases, with 12 bases between. CDR1 is MDHEN, CDR2 SYDVKM, per germline. The CDR3: CASIQRLPGELFF. For the CDR3, the DNA is TGTGCCAGCATCCAGAGGCTCCCCGGGGAGCTGTTTTTT.

The chain uses TRBV5-6 and TRBJ2-1; D gene unclear. Germline-derived CDR1 and CDR2 are SGHDT and YYEEEE. Trimming removed 2 bases at V and 3 bases at J, with 3 bases between. The CDR3 loop spans 12 amino acids. CDR3 sequence (DNA): TGTGCCAGCAGCTTTAACTACAATGAGCAGTTCTTC. Translating gives CASSFNYNEQFF.

The V call is TRBV29-1, the J call TRBJ2-1; possible D gene TRBD1, 6 bases. The CDR3 loop spans 15 amino acids. CDR1 and CDR2 (germline): SQVTM, ANQGSEA. Between the trimmed V and J ends, which lost 8 bases and 12 bases, there was a span of 29 bases. CDR3 region: CSLVEATGPPAGQFF. DNA of the CDR3: TGCAGCCTTGTAGAGGCGACAGGCCCGCCGGCCGGGCAGTTCTTC.

V and J are TRBV7-6 and TRBJ2-3; TRBD1 aligns across 9 bases. Trimming took 5 bases from V and 6 from J; bases not matched to a gene: 12. The CDR3 consists of 16 residues. Germline loops: CDR1 SGHVS, CDR2 FNYEAQ. The CDR3 region is CASSPRTGTGSDTQYF. CDR3 in DNA: TGTGCCAGCAGCCCCAGGACCGGGACAGGGTCTGATACGCAGTATTTT.

This clone came up once. The chain recombines TRBV11-2 with TRBJ2-3; 7 bases fit TRBD2. CDR3 length: 16 amino acids. J gave up 2 bases and V 6 bases, and 11 bases lay outside the gene matches. CDR1 SGHAT and CDR2 FQNNGV come from the germline V gene. CDR3 nucleotide sequence: TGTGCCAGCAGGCGAAAGACCGGGACTAACACAGATACGCAGTATTTT. Its translation: CASRRKTGTNTDTQYF.

This rearrangement joins TRBV7-6 to TRBJ1-1; D gene unclear. Germline-derived CDR1 and CDR2 are SGHVS and FNYEAQ. Trimming pared 3 bases from V and 4 bases from J, leaving 15 bases between. The CDR3 is made up of 15 amino acids. The CDR3 nucleotides read TGTGCCAGCAGCTTCGGAGAACGGTGGGTCACTGAAGCTTTCTTT. This codes for CASSFGERWVTEAFF.

The chain links TRBV5-1 to TRBJ2-1; 8 positions match TRBD2. V dropped 4 bases and J dropped 3; count of bases not matched to a gene: 18. Germline V gives CDR1 SGHRS, CDR2 YFSETQ. This CDR3 has 19 residues. CDR3 region: CASSPKSGPGLGYYNEQFF. In nucleotides, the CDR3 is TGCGCCAGCAGCCCTAAGAGCGGACCGGGACTAGGGTACTACAATGAGCAGTTCTTC.

The chain recombines TRBV6-1 with TRBJ2-7; possible D gene TRBD2, 6 bases. The CDR3 runs 14 residues. Germline CDR1 reads MNHNS; CDR2 reads SASEGT. V lost 1 base and J 2 bases, leaving 9 bases between the germline ends. The CDR3 region is CASSEGGMAYEQYF. For the CDR3, the DNA is TGTGCCAGCAGTGAAGGCGGGATGGCCTACGAGCAGTACTTC.

This sequence joins TRBV30 and TRBJ1-4; 9 positions agree with TRBD1. Unmatched junction bases numbered 13, after V lost 5 bases and J lost 15 bases. Germline lookup yields CDR1 GTSNPN and CDR2 SVGIG (reference sequence). This CDR3 contains 13 residues. In DNA, the CDR3 is TGTGCCTGGGACAGCTCCGGGACAGGGATATTGTTTTTT. Protein product: CAWDSSGTGILFF.

The chain recombines TRBV19 with TRBJ1-1, with 7 bases aligning to TRBD1. V shed 8 bases, J shed 2 bases, and the junction held 5 bases outside the gene matches. Germline CDR1 LNHDA, CDR2 SQIVND (reference sequence). This CDR3 comprises 13 residues. The CDR3 region has the DNA TGTGCCAGTGGAACAGGGGTCAACACTGAAGCTTTCTTT. Residues: CASGTGVNTEAFF.

This chain links TRBV27 with TRBJ1-1; no firm D call. Germline V lookup: CDR1 MNHEY, CDR2 SMNVEV (reference sequence). CDR3 length: 11 amino acids. The V end lost 2 bases, the J end lost 8 bases, and 6 bases lay between the germline ends. The CDR3 coding sequence is TGTGCCAGCAGTTTAGGGCCCGAAGCTTTCTTT. Its translation: CASSLGPEAFF.

This clone was counted a few times. CDR3 region: CAWSVLSNTEAFF. CDR3 DNA sequence: TGTGCCTGGAGTGTACTCTCGAACACTGAAGCTTTCTTT. V gene TRBV30 combines with J gene TRBJ1-1, with unresolved D. The V and J ends lost 0 bases and 1 base respectively, with 6 bases between them. Germline loops: CDR1 GTSNPN, CDR2 SVGIG (reference sequence). The CDR3 is made up of 13 amino acids.

The chain employs TRBV10-2 and TRBJ2-7; TRBD2 matches 14 bases. Germline V CDR1 and CDR2: WSHSY, SAAADI. With 6 bases clipped from V and 5 bases from J, the junction kept 6 bases outside the gene matches. The CDR3 totals 15 residues. CDR3 nucleotides: TGCGCCAGCAGAGGTGGGACTAGCGGGAGTGACGAGCAGTACTTC. It translates to CASRGGTSGSDEQYF.

The rearrangement uses TRBV28 and TRBJ2-5; TRBD2 aligns across 8 bases. There are 14 residues in the CDR3. Trimming took 3 bases from V and 5 from J; bases not matched to a gene: 5. From germline, CDR1 is MDHEN and CDR2 SYDVKM. The CDR3 sequence: CASSFSSGGETQYF. DNA for the CDR3: TGTGCCAGCAGTTTCTCCTCGGGAGGGGAGACCCAGTACTTC.

The V and J genes are TRBV10-1 and TRBJ2-7, with a tentative D call TRBD2 (6 bases). The germline gives CDR1 WNHNN, CDR2 SYGVQD (reference sequence). This CDR3 is 11 amino acids long. Trimming pared 11 bases from V and 3 bases from J, leaving 11 bases between. The CDR3 DNA reads TGCGCCTTGGGGGGTTGCTACGAGCAGTACTTC. Its protein is CALGGCYEQYF.

This clone was picked up a small number of times. The chain couples TRBV30 to TRBJ1-1, with a tentative D call TRBD1 (5 bases). CDR1 and CDR2 from the germline V gene are GTSNPN and SVGIG (reference sequence). Trimming pared 3 bases from V and 2 bases from J, leaving 10 bases between. The CDR3 covers 13 residues. The CDR3 DNA reads as TGTGCCTGGAGCGAAGGGGCAAACACTGAAGCTTTCTTT. Translating gives CAWSEGANTEAFF.

The chain carries TRBV9 and TRBJ2-3; 15 bases agree with TRBD2. CDR1 and CDR2 (germline): SGDLS, YYNGEE. The CDR3 totals 17 residues. The V segment lost 4 bases and the J segment 0 bases; nucleotides outside the gene matches: 3. As DNA, the CDR3 is TGTGCCAGCAGCACGGGACTAGCGGGGGGCAGCACAGATACGCAGTATTTT. Its protein product is CASSTGLAGGSTDTQYF. Variable domain in full (rest from reference TRBV9 and TRBJ2-3): DSGVTQTPKHLITATGQRVTLRCSPRSGDLSVYWYQQSLDQGLQFLIQYYNGEERAKGNILERFSAQQFPDLHSELNLSSLELGDSALYFCASSTGLAGGSTDTQYFGPGTRLTVL.